A single TCR beta chain is shown here with its context. No antigen is known for it. Base qualities were left out, and no much larger clone turns up one base away. CDR1 is given as MGHRA and CDR2 as YSYEKL, both from the germline V gene. Trimming takes 0 bases from V and 3 bases from J, and the germline ends sit 15 bases apart. The CDR3 numbers 17 residues from cysteine through phenylalanine. Just the 51-base CDR3 DNA is kept, in frame starting at base 1. Libraries were built with 5' RACE. Sequencing instrument: Illumina HiSeq 2500. The second PCR ran for roughly 7 to 12 cycles and used a J-beta primer mix along with a sample-barcoded 5' primer. Each TCR beta cDNA molecule received a unique molecular identifier from a template-switch 5' adaptor carrying 12 random nucleotides. Each sample yielded at least 2.5 million CDR3-containing paired-end reads. First-strand cDNA synthesis was performed from all RNA using the Mint cDNA synthesis kit, with priming by a TRBC-specific oligonucleotide. After uracil-DNA glycosylase treatment, a first 18-cycle PCR used universal primers M1SS and BC2_uni_R on all cDNA. As for how the authors treated the data: Each sample was normalized by randomly selecting 1 million high-quality reads, each carrying a distinct molecular identifier. Instead of being binned into consensus sequences, reads that shared molecular identifiers were thrown out. MiTCR, with a Q25 quality threshold and the strictest error-elimination algorithm, was used for CDR3 identification, clonotype clustering and error correction. Lower-bound total TCR beta diversity was estimated with a nonparametric unseen species model using Euler transformation. The raw public reads went through TCRdb reprocessing: fastp at Q25, MiXCR clone calling, in-frame beta chains kept. Rows matching on CDR3 protein sequence are summarized as one entry with the most common DNA and genes. The V and J calls reflect TCRdb's pipeline rather than the authors' work. This sample comprises about 1.5 million distinct CDR3 sequences, 35% to 45% of them detected only once. Of the sample, 4% falls within the top ten clones.

The sample belongs to a study of blood T cells in healthy people across ages (dated by TCRdb to the mid-2010s). A note on the overall study: In model experiments, template switching captured about one uniquely barcoded TCR beta cDNA molecule for every two T cells. The study measured age-related changes in TCR beta repertoire diversity using deep sequencing normalized with unique cDNA molecular identifiers. Donors were grouped into four age groups: young (average roughly 17 years), middle-aged (about 38), aged (62) and long-lived (about 89). Donors of different ages were randomly distributed across sequencing lanes to avoid experimental bias. Using the same blood draw, the study looked at two additional independent replicas of 1 million unique cDNA reads for two donors, one aged 18 to 30 and the other aged 80 or older. Paper-wide results and their limitations: Compared with the aged group, the long-lived group had more naive CD4+ T cells, fewer expanded clones and increased TCR diversity, a pattern suggesting age selection. Bulk unsorted PBMC profiling prevented conclusive comparison of naive and antigen-experienced compartments. Observed TCR beta diversity per million T cells fell roughly linearly with age, and a significant reduction was already apparent by age roughly 40. Because the CMV infection status of the donors was unknown, age-related changes in expanded clonotypes may potentially have been confounded. A strong correlation was found between observed TCR beta diversity and the percentage of naive T cells measured by flow cytometry. Estimates of total diversity based on one million sequenced T cells were considered lower bounds and underestimates.

The donors were a few dozen Caucasian individuals from Russia, aged roughly 6 to 95 years, who were systemically healthy. Each donor gave ten milliliters of peripheral blood, drawn into EDTA-treated Vacutainer tubes. Ficoll-Paque density-gradient centrifugation was used to isolate PBMCs, with at least 7 million per sample. Trizol reagent was used to extract total RNA from the PBMCs, yielding at least 6 micrograms per sample. The percentages of naive CD45RAhigh/CD27high T cells were determined by flow cytometry on a PBMC aliquot from every donor. This TCR was sampled from a woman between 18 and 30 years old in good health. The chain joins TRBV4-1 to TRBJ2-1; confidence is insufficient to name the D gene. The material sequenced was blood. CDR3 region: CASSQDPSEVLYNEQFF. The nucleotides are TGCGCCAGCAGCCAAGATCCAAGTGAGGTCCTCTACAATGAGCAGTTCTTC.